This T cell receptor beta chain was identified in a study of control samples from healthy donors and cancer patients (dated by TCRdb to between 2020 and 2021). Libraries were made using the immunoSEQ multiplex PCR assay. TCRdb stores this immuneACCESS table with in-frame sequences only. Part of the clones is absent; in the studies checked, under half of the shortfall reflects unresolved V genes, and no reason is known for the rest. For this sample there are 110,000 or so clones; about four fifths appear just once. The leading ten clones occupy roughly 13% of the sample. The sample holds one count of this clone. Its antigen specificity is not known. The record has no base qualities; no much larger clone is one base away. V is shortened by 8 bases, J by 8 bases, and the region joining them spans 9 bases. Including the terminal cysteine and phenylalanine, the CDR3 comprises 10 residues. Solely the CDR3 DNA is kept, with 30 bases framed from the first base. The germline V gene encodes CDR1 MDHEN and CDR2 SYDVKM.

This clonotype originated in a woman between 45 and 65 years old in good health. Material for sequencing was blood. The chain joins TRBV28 to TRBJ1-2; no D gene is confidently identified. For the CDR3, the sequence is CASYLGGYTF. The nucleotide sequence is TGTGCCAGCTATCTAGGCGGCTACACCTTC.